This T cell receptor beta chain was found in a study of cytomegalovirus exposure and HLA in healthy donors. Findings and caveats of the study: First-cohort TCR clusters tended to co-occur in the roughly 120 validation repertoires, a later analysis found.

The donors were in the approximately 120-subject validation cohort, distinct from the roughly 700-subject first cohort. Germline loops: CDR1 KGHSH, CDR2 LQKENI. Trimming removed 2 bases at V and 9 bases at J, with 8 bases between. The CDR3 is made up of 13 amino acids. As for this clone: The target antigen is unknown.

TCRdb's table, derived via immunoSEQ multiplex PCR, lists solely in-frame clones and lacks some. The sample shows 150,000 or so clones, 86% of them seen only once. Sequencing used PBMCs. This receptor was identified in a young man in good health and CMV-seropositive. The gene calls are TRBV18 and TRBJ1-6; D call uncertain. The CDR3 loop reads CASSPGERSPLHF. The CDR3, as DNA: TGTGCCAGCTCACCAGGGGAGCGTTCACCCCTCCACTTT.